This T cell receptor beta chain was obtained from a study of blood T cell repertoires in COVID-19 (dated by TCRdb to 2018 to 2020). For the wider study: Samples covering the acute and convalescent phases of COVID-19 were provided by collaborators in the United States, Italy and Spain. Sample metadata almost always included a de-identified subject ID, COVID-19 status, age in years and sex. Samples were obtained from the ongoing ImmuneRACE study (first 160 participants) and from over 1,000 subjects provided by 6 global collaborators. Where available, HLA class I and class II types were taken from metadata supplied by the sample provider and were not determined by assay-based typing. The repertoires were released in a freely available public database intended as a resource for research on the immune response to SARS-CoV-2. The material from the prospective study consisted of cDNA or gDNA derived from T cells, B-cell-depleted T cells, or PBMCs. Subjects who had been exposed to COVID-19, were actively infected with it, or had recovered from it provided the deeply sampled blood TCRbeta repertoires that made up the dataset. Summary of the overall study and its limitations: The quantity of clinical and demographic metadata differed by source and by participant and was supplied without curation.

Collaborating institutions collected whole blood in K2EDTA tubes following their own protocols. For TCRbeta analysis, collaborators shipped samples as frozen whole blood, isolated PBMCs, or DNA extracted from either of those sample types. Turning to this clone: The specificity of this receptor is unknown. No base qualities exist here, and no much larger clone lies one base off it.

TCRbeta CDR3 regions were amplified from genomic DNA by means of the immunoSEQ Assay, a bias-controlled multiplex PCR. The published analysis was carried out like this. The number of nucleated cells in each sample was estimated from the amplification of reference gene primers within the assay. To quantify the absolute abundance of each unique TCRbeta CDR3 rearrangement, sequence reads were collapsed and filtered. Productive Simpson clonality was computed per sample as the square root of Simpson's diversity index over productive rearrangements. TCRdb re-hosts the immuneACCESS table, in-frame sequences only. Its copies lack some clones; in the studies checked, an unresolved V gene accounts for under half of them, and the cause for the rest is not known. D and trimming come from the DNA, and the V and J calls and clone size come from that table. The sample records hundreds of thousands of clones, 85% of which are singletons. About 3.6% of the sample comes from the top ten.

Input material: peripheral blood. The sequence was collected from a woman aged 18-29 years with acute or convalescent COVID-19.

This receptor carries the CDR3 CASRTSTGEGSNQPQHF. The nucleotide sequence is given as TGTGCCAGCAGAACCTCGACAGGGGAAGGGAGCAATCAGCCCCAGCATTTT. The V and J segments used are TRBV2 and TRBJ1-5; 8 of the junction bases match TRBD1. CDR1 SNHLY and CDR2 FYNNEI are derived from the germline V gene. From cysteine to phenylalanine, the CDR3 is 17 amino acids long. CDR3 DNA is the only sequence kept; it has 51 bases, read in frame from the first base. Germline trimming amounts to 6 bases on V and 1 base on J, with 11 as the count of junction bases outside the gene matches.